This is a list of T cell receptor beta chains from one sample in a study of cytomegalovirus exposure and HLA in healthy donors. Libraries were prepared by immunoSEQ multiplex PCR; TCRdb keeps only in-frame clonotypes and omits some of them. Of 190,000 or so clones listed, 75% to 85% are singletons. The material sequenced was PBMCs. These receptors were collected from a boy aged 5-17 years in good health and CMV-seronegative. The CDR3 runs from the conserved cysteine through the conserved F or W. A D gene is named only where the DNA matches it firmly. Clone size is shown for a subset of rows, as once, few, many or a class of expanded clone.

CDR3 | DNA | J | D | V | size
CAWSGLTRDDLEQYF | TGTGCCTGGAGTGGCCTTACCAGGGATGACCTCGAGCAGTACTTC | TRBJ2-7 | NA | TRBV30 | NA
CAWSKDRSRHPLGLYF | TGTGCCTGGAGTAAGGATAGATCGAGACATCCCCTTGGGCTGTACTTC | TRBJ2-5 | NA | TRBV30 | NA
CASSRVWDRDSSGANVLTF | TGTGCCAGCAGCCGGGTTTGGGACAGGGACTCCTCTGGGGCCAACGTCCTGACTTTC | TRBJ2-6 | TRBD1 | TRBV7-9 | once
CASSGRTGRGTGELFF | TGTGCCAGCAGCGGTAGGACAGGGCGAGGAACCGGGGAGCTGTTTTTT | TRBJ2-2 | TRBD1 | TRBV7-2 | NA
CASSFGTAANYGYTF | TGCGCCAGCAGCTTCGGGACAGCAGCTAACTATGGCTACACCTTC | TRBJ1-2 | TRBD1 | TRBV5-1 | NA
CASSSRQGALNIQYF | TGCGCCAGCAGCTCTCGACAGGGGGCCCTAAACATTCAGTACTTC | TRBJ2-4 | TRBD1 | TRBV5-1 | NA
CASSLSGNTEAFF | TGTGCCAGCAGCTTATCGGGGAACACTGAAGCTTTCTTT | TRBJ1-1 | NA | TRBV7-3 | NA
CASSYRDSSYNEQFF | TGTGCCAGCAGTTACCGGGACAGCTCCTACAATGAGCAGTTCTTC | TRBJ2-1 | TRBD1 | TRBV6-5 | NA
CAISKRTSGDPGAYEQYF | TGTGCCATCAGCAAGCGGACTAGCGGGGACCCAGGGGCCTACGAGCAGTACTTC | TRBJ2-7 | TRBD2 | TRBV10-3 | NA
CASSPGDTEAFF | TGTGCCAGCAGTCCGGGGGACACTGAAGCTTTCTTT | TRBJ1-1 | NA | TRBV6-1 | once
CASSFNYGRGSSTEAFF | TGTGCCAGCAGCTTTAATTATGGCCGGGGTTCGTCGACTGAAGCTTTCTTT | TRBJ1-1 | NA | TRBV11-3 | once
CASSMRGGRGYTF | TGTGCCAGTAGTATGCGGGGGGGAAGAGGCTACACCTTC | TRBJ1-2 | NA | TRBV19 | NA
CASSLRQRATEAFF | TGTGCCAGTAGTCTTCGGCAGAGGGCCACTGAAGCTTTCTTT | TRBJ1-1 | NA | TRBV19 | NA
CATSRDRGGLWGPQHF | TGTGCCACCAGCAGAGATCGAGGAGGCCTTTGGGGGCCCCAGCATTTT | TRBJ1-5 | NA | TRBV15 | NA
CASSLTGQPNYGYTF | TGTGCCAGCAGCTTAACGGGCCAACCTAACTATGGCTACACCTTC | TRBJ1-2 | NA | TRBV7-3 | NA
CASSPDRSYEQYF | TGCGCCAGCAGCCCGGACAGATCCTACGAGCAGTACTTC | TRBJ2-7 | NA | TRBV4-1 | NA
CAISEQQGRGSGNTIYF | TGTGCCATCAGTGAGCAACAGGGTCGCGGTTCTGGAAACACCATATATTTT | TRBJ1-3 | NA | TRBV10-3 | NA
CASSLGSVHNEKLFF | TGTGCCAGCAGCTTAGGATCCGTACATAATGAAAAACTGTTTTTT | TRBJ1-4 | NA | TRBV11-3 | few
CASSSPADYGYTF | TGTGCCAGCAGCTCACCAGCGGACTATGGCTACACCTTC | TRBJ1-2 | NA | TRBV5-6 | NA
CASSLLNTEAFF | TGTGCCAGCAGTTTACTAAACACTGAAGCTTTCTTT | TRBJ1-1 | NA | TRBV28 | NA
CSSSSGTGMFADTQYF | TGTTCCAGCAGTTCCGGGACAGGGATGTTTGCAGATACGCAGTATTTT | TRBJ2-3 | TRBD1 | TRBV7-9 | NA
CSASDWGYTF | TGCAGTGCTAGTGACTGGGGCTACACCTTC | TRBJ1-2 | NA | TRBV20-1 | NA
CASRRDGEEEQYF | TGTGCCAGCAGGCGGGACGGAGAGGAGGAGCAGTACTTC | TRBJ2-7 | NA | TRBV6-5 | NA
CAISSDTFTDTQYF | TGTGCCATCAGTTCTGACACGTTCACAGATACGCAGTATTTT | TRBJ2-3 | NA | TRBV10-3 | NA
CASSLRNSPLHF | TGTGCCAGCAGCTTACGGAATTCACCCCTCCACTTT | TRBJ1-6 | NA | TRBV11-2 | NA
CASSSPASGTRADTQYF | TGTGCCAGCAGCTCCCCTGCTAGCGGGACCCGAGCAGATACGCAGTATTTT | TRBJ2-3 | TRBD2 | TRBV7-3 | NA
CASSAVNEKLFF | TGTGCCAGCAGCGCGGTGAATGAAAAACTGTTTTTT | TRBJ1-4 | NA | TRBV14 | NA